This T cell receptor (beta chain) was observed in a study of CD8 T cells in Susac syndrome. The CDR3 is made up of 14 amino acids. The V segment lost 0 bases and the J segment 7 bases; nucleotides outside the gene matches: 6. Germline V CDR1 and CDR2: SGHDT, YYEEEE. RNA totalling about 0.45 to 1 ug underwent reverse transcription with random hexamers. TCRdb ran MiXCR on the immunoSEQ multiplex PCR reads and lists one entry per CDR3 protein. The repertoire holds some 57,000 distinct CDR3 sequences, with around nine tenths as singletons. The receptor comes from a human donor in good health. This chain joins TRBV5-6 and TRBJ2-7, with 8 bases identical to TRBD1. Sequencing was done on a sample of CD8+ T cells from PBMCs. This chain's CDR3 is CASSLGTGHQEQYF. The CDR3 nucleotides read TGTGCCAGCAGCTTGGGGACAGGGCATCAAGAGCAGTACTTC.